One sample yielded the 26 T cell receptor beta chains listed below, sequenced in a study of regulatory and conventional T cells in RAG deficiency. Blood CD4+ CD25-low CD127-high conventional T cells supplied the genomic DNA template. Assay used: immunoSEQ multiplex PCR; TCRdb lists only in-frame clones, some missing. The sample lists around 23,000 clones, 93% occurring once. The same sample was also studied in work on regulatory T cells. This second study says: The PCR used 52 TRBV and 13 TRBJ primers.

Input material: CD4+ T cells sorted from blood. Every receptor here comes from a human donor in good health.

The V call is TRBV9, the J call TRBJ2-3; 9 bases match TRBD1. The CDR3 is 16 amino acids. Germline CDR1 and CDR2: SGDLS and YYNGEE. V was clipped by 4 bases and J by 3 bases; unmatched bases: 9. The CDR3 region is CASSPHLGTGTDTQYF. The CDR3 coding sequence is TGTGCCAGCAGCCCTCACCTGGGGACAGGGACAGATACGCAGTATTTT.

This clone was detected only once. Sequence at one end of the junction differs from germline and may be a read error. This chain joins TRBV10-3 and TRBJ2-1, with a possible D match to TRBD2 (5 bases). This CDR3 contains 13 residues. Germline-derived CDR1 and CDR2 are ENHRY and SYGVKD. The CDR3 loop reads CAIRRADYNEQFF. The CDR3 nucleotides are TGTGCGATCAGGCGGGCCGACTACAATGAGCAGTTCTTC.

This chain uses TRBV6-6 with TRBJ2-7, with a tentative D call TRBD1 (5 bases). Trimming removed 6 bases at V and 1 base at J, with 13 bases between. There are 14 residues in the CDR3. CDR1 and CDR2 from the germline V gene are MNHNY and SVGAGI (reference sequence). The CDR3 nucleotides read TGTGCCAGCAGGGCAGGGTTGAGGTCCTACGAGCAGTACTTC. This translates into CASRAGLRSYEQYF.

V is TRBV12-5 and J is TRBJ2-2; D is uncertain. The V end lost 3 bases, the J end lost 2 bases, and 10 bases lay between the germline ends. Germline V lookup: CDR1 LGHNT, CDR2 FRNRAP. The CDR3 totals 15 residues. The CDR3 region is CASGFGLDNTGELFF. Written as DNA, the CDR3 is TGTGCTAGTGGTTTTGGGCTAGATAACACCGGGGAGCTGTTTTTT.

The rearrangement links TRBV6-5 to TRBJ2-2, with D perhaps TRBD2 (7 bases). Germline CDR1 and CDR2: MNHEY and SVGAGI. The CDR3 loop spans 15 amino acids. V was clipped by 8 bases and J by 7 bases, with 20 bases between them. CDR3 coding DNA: TGTGCCAGCCGTAACGGGGGGCTAGTCATCGGGGAGCTGTTTTTT. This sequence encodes CASRNGGLVIGELFF.

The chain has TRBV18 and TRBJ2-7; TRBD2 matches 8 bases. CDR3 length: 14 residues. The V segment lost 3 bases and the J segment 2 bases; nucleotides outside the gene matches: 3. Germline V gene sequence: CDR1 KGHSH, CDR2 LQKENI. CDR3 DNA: TGTGCCAGCTCACCGACTAGCGAGGCCTACGAGCAGTACTTC. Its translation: CASSPTSEAYEQYF.

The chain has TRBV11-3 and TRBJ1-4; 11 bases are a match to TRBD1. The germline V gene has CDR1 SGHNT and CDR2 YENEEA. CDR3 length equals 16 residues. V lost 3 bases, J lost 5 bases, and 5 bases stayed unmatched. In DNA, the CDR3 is TGTGCCAGCAGCTTGTTCGGACAGGGGGCAAATGAAAAACTGTTTTTT. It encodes CASSLFGQGANEKLFF.

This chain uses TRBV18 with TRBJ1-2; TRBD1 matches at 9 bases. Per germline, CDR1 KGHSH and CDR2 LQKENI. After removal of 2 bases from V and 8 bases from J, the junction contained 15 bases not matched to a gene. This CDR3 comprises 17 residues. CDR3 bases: TGTGCCAGCTCACCATCAGGTCCCGGGACAGGGACGAACGGCTACACCTTC. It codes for CASSPSGPGTGTNGYTF.

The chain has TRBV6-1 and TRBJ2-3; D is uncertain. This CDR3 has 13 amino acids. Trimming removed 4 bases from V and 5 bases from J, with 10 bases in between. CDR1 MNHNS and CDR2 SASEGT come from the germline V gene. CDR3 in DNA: TGTGCCAGCAGTGGAGTGGCCTTAGATACGCAGTATTTT. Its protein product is CASSGVALDTQYF.

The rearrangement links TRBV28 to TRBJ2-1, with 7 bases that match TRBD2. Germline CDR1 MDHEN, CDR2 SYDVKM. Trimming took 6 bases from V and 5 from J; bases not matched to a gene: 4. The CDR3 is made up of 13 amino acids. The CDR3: CASRTGGHNEQFF. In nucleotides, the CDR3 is TGTGCCAGCAGAACGGGAGGACACAATGAGCAGTTCTTC.

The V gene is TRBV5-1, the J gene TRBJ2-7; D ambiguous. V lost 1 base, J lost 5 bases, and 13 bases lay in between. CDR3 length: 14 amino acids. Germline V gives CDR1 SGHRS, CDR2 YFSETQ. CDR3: CASSLSGGWDEQYF. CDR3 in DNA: TGCGCCAGCAGCTTGTCTGGCGGTTGGGACGAGCAGTACTTC.

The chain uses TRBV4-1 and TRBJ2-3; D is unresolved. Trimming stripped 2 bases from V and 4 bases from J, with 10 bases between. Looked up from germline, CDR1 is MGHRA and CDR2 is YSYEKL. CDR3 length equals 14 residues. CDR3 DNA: TGCGCCAGCAGCCAAATCTGGCAGGCAGATACGCAGTATTTT. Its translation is CASSQIWQADTQYF.

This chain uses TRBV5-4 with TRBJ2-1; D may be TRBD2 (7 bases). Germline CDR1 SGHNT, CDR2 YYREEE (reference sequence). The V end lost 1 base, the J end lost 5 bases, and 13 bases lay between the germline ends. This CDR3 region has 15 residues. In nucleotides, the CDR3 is TGTGCCAGCAGCTTGCAAGGGGGGGTACACAATGAGCAGTTCTTC. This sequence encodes CASSLQGGVHNEQFF.

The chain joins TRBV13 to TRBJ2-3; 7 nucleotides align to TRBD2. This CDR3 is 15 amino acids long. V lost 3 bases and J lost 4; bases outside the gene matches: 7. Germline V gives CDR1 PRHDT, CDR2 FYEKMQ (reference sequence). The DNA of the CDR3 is TGTGCCAGCAGCTTGAGGCTAGCGGAGGCAGATACGCAGTATTTT. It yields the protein CASSLRLAEADTQYF.

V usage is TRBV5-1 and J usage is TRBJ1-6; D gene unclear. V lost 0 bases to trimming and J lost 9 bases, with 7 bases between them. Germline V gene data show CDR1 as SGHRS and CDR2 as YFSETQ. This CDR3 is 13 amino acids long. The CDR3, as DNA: TGCGCCAGCAGCTTGGATCTAACTTCACCCCTCCACTTT. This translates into CASSLDLTSPLHF.

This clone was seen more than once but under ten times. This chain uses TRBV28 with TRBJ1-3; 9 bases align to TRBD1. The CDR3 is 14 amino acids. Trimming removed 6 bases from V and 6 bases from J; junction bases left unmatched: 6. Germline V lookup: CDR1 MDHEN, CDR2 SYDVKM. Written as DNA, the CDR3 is TGTGCCAGCAGCCGGGGACAGGGAATAAACACCATATATTTT. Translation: CASSRGQGINTIYF.

CDR3: CASEKDRAETQYF. For the CDR3, the DNA is TGTGCCAGCGAGAAGGACAGGGCGGAGACCCAGTACTTC. The chain employs TRBV2 and TRBJ2-5; 8 bases map to TRBD1. Germline values: CDR1 SNHLY, CDR2 FYNNEI. The CDR3 is 13 residues long. V dropped 8 bases and J dropped 5; count of bases not matched to a gene: 7.

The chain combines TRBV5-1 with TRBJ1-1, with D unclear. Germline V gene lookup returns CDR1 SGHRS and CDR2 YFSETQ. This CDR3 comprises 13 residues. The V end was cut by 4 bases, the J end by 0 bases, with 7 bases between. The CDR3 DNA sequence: TGCGCCAGCAGCCCGGGCCTGAACACTGAAGCTTTCTTT. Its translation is CASSPGLNTEAFF.

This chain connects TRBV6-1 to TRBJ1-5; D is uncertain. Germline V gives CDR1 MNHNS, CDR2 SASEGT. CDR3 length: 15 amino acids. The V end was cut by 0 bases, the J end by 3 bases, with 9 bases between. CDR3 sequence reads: CASSEAAGINQPQHF. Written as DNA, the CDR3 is TGTGCCAGCAGTGAAGCCGCGGGGATCAATCAGCCCCAGCATTTT.

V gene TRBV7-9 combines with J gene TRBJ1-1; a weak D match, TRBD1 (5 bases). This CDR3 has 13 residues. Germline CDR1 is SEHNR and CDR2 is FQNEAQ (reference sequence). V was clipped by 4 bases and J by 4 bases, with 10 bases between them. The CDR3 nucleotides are TGTGCCAGCAGCTATTTGGGGGGCACTGAAGCTTTCTTT. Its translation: CASSYLGGTEAFF.

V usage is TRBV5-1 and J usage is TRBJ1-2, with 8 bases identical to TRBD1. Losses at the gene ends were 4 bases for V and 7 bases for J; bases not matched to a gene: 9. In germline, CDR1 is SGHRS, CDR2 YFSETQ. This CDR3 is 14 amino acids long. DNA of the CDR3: TGCGCCAGCAGCACAGGACAGGGAGGGGTTGGCTACACCTTC. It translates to CASSTGQGGVGYTF.

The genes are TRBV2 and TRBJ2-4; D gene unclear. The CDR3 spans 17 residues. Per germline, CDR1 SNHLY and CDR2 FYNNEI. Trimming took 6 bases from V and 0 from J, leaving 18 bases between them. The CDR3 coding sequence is TGTGCCAGCAGGCCTCAAGCTAGGTACCTAGCCAAAAACATTCAGTACTTC. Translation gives CASRPQARYLAKNIQYF.

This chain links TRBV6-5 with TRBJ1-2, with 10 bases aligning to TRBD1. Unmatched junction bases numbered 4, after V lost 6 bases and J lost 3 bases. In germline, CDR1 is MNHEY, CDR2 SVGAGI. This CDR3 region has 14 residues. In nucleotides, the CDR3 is TGTGCCAGCAGGACAGGGGGCTGGGACTATGGCTACACCTTC. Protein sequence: CASRTGGWDYGYTF.

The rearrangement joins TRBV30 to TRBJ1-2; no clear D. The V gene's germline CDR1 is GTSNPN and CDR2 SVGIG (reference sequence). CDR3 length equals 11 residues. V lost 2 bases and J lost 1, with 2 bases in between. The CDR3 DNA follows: TGTGCCTGGAGTCATAACTATGGCTACACCTTC. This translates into CAWSHNYGYTF.

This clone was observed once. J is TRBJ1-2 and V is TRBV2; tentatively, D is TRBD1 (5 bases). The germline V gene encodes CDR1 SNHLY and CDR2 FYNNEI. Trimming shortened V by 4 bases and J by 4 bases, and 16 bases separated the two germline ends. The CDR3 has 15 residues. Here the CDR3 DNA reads TGTGCCAGCAGTGCGGGGCAGGTCATCTCCTATGGCTACACCTTC. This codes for CASSAGQVISYGYTF.

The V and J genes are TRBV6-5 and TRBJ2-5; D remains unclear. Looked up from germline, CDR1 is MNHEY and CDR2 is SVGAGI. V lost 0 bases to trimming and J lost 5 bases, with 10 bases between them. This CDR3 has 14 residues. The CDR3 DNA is TGTGCCAGCAGTTACTCAGGGCTGGGGGAGACCCAGTACTTC. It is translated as CASSYSGLGETQYF.